This TCR beta chain was found in a study of PD-1 blockade in classical Hodgkin lymphoma. The study, taken as a whole, reports: CD4+ TCR diversity, unlike CD8+, climbed significantly by C4D1.

Time point indicated: cycle 4 day 1 (C4D1), after more than five weeks of nivolumab. Patients all relapsed after autologous stem cell transplantation, and there was variation in brentuximab vedotin exposure. Remarks on this clone: Its antigen remains unidentified.

Germline values: CDR1 SGHNT, CDR2 YENEEA. V shed 6 bases and J shed 6 bases, with 15 bases lying between them. CDR3 length: 14 amino acids. Some clones are missing from TCRdb's copy, which holds only in-frame ones; the method was immunoSEQ multiplex PCR. Of some 39,000 clones listed, around 78% were seen once; the top ten hold over 35%. The specimen was peripheral blood mononuclear cells (PBMCs), collected before the fourth cycle of nivolumab. The receptor was derived from a human donor with classical Hodgkin lymphoma. The chain combines TRBV11-3 with TRBJ2-1, with D possibly being TRBD2 (7 bases). CDR3 bases: TGTGCCAGCAGGGGAGGGGGTAGACCCAATGAGCAGTTCTTC. Translation gives CASRGGGRPNEQFF.